Listed here is a single T cell receptor beta chain. Its matching antigen is unknown. This sample is drawn from a study of CD8+ T cells in alopecia areata. Extraction of RNA preceded its reverse transcription into cDNA, which served as the sequencing template. TCRdb's copy holds only in-frame clones and misses some; the assay was immunoSEQ multiplex PCR. The sample consists of some 190,000 clones, about 47% of them appearing once. Broader study findings: The treated group had a single nonresponder, limiting CD8+ expansion-response conclusions. A large proportion of expanded lesional clones were detected persisting in scalp and blood during tofacitinib.

From germline, CDR1 is SGHRS and CDR2 YFSETQ. The CDR3 is 15 amino acids. V lost 8 bases and J lost 5, with 19 bases in between. Noted treatment: oral pan-JAK inhibitor, 5-10 mg twice daily. This chain connects TRBV5-1 to TRBJ2-2; weak D call: TRBD1 (5 bases). Sequenced material: CD8+ T cells sorted from blood, taken at approximately week 52, from a patient treated with tofacitinib. The clonotype was recovered from a human donor with alopecia areata. The CDR3 protein is CASGAGAIDTGELFF. The CDR3 DNA is TGCGCCAGTGGTGCTGGGGCGATCGATACCGGGGAGCTGTTTTTT.